The 7 T cell receptor beta chains reported below all come from one sample, sequenced in a study of blood T cell repertoires in COVID-19. Sequenced by immunoSEQ multiplex PCR; TCRdb stores in-frame clones only, minus some. Of some 160,000 clones listed, about 80% were seen once; the top ten hold 1.5% to 1.9%. Sequencing was performed on peripheral blood. Source of these receptors: a human donor in a cohort sampled during active COVID-19.

This clone was observed a handful of times. The rearrangement links TRBV10-1 to TRBJ2-1, with TRBD2 identical over 11 bases. This CDR3 region has 13 residues. The germline gives CDR1 WNHNN, CDR2 SYGVQD (reference sequence). The V gene end was trimmed by 6 bases and the J gene end by 5 bases; junction bases not matched to a gene: 0. This CDR3 is CASRGLADNEQFF. DNA of the CDR3: TGCGCCAGCAGGGGACTAGCGGACAATGAGCAGTTCTTC.

This chain uses TRBV19 with TRBJ1-3; TRBD1 agrees at 9 bases. The CDR3 is made up of 17 amino acids. CDR1 and CDR2 from the germline V gene are LNHDA and SQIVND (reference sequence). V lost 4 bases and J lost 0; bases outside the gene matches: 7. This CDR3 reads CASSTTDRGYSGNTIYF. CDR3 sequence (DNA): TGTGCCAGTAGTACCACGGACAGGGGATACTCTGGAAACACCATATATTTT.

The rearrangement joins TRBV11-2 to TRBJ2-7; no definite D call. CDR1 and CDR2 (germline): SGHAT, FQNNGV. Trimming left V 1 base short and J 4 bases short, with 11 bases between. The CDR3 is made up of 14 amino acids. The CDR3, as DNA: TGTGCCAGCAGCTTAGGCCACAGACCATACGAGCAGTACTTC. It specifies CASSLGHRPYEQYF.

The genes are TRBV2 and TRBJ2-3, with 7 nucleotides matching TRBD1. This CDR3 has 14 amino acids. The V segment lost 3 bases and the J segment 1 base; nucleotides outside the gene matches: 1. Germline V CDR1 and CDR2: SNHLY, FYNNEI. The CDR3 DNA sequence: TGTGCCAGCAGTGACGACAGGGGCACAGATACGCAGTATTTT. Translating gives CASSDDRGTDTQYF.

The gene calls are TRBV2 and TRBJ1-4; 9 nucleotides align to TRBD1. V shed 4 bases and J 8 bases; nucleotides not matched to a gene: 5. The CDR3 runs to 14 residues. Germline V CDR1 and CDR2: SNHLY, FYNNEI. For the CDR3, the DNA is TGTGCCAGCAGTGGGGACAGGGTCGGGGAAAAACTGTTTTTT. Amino acids: CASSGDRVGEKLFF.

The rearrangement uses TRBV5-4 and TRBJ1-1; TRBD1 matches 8 bases. The CDR3 spans 15 residues. The trim removed 4 bases at V and 4 bases at J, leaving 9 bases unmatched. Germline values: CDR1 SGHNT, CDR2 YYREEE (reference sequence). In DNA, the CDR3 is TGTGCCAGCAGCCCCGGGCAGGGGGCTGTCACTGAAGCTTTCTTT. It encodes CASSPGQGAVTEAFF.

The chain uses TRBV4-3 and TRBJ2-7, with D possibly matching TRBD1 (5 bases). V dropped 1 base and J dropped 2 bases, with 15 bases sitting between them. Per germline, CDR1 LGHNA and CDR2 YSLEER. The CDR3 sequence is 16 residues long. Here the CDR3 DNA reads TGCGCCAGCAGCCAAGGCCCCCGTACAGGTGCCTACGAGCAGTACTTC. Residues: CASSQGPRTGAYEQYF.